The source of this T cell receptor beta chain is a study of T-cell reconstitution after alpha-beta-depleted transplantation in children. Study observations and caveats: At one year after transplant, newly produced T cells mostly accounted for T-cell counts and diversity. In patients about two months after transplant, alpha-beta T cells reportedly arose from several hundred expanded graft clones. The study traced high day-60 TCRbeta diversity in some patients to surviving recipient T cells and thymic progenitors.

Unique molecular identifiers were used to barcode this TCRbeta library. Each CDR3 protein is one row after TCRdb ran MiXCR on the PCR reads. The data contain some 300,000 distinct CDR3 sequences, over 7% of them singletons. To note about this clonotype: The antigen is unknown.

The CDR3 has 14 amino acids. The junction had 5 bases not matched to a gene; V was cut back by 1 base and J by 6 bases. The V gene's germline CDR1 is SEHNR and CDR2 FQNEAQ (reference sequence). This receptor was obtained from a female patient aged 2-10 years who had a stem cell transplant for Fanconi anemia, so the T cells may come from the graft donor. The source material was peripheral blood, sampled 360 days after TCRalphabeta/CD19-depleted stem cell transplant. J is TRBJ1-2 and V is TRBV7-9, with 7 bases that match TRBD1. CDR3 amino acids: CASSLETGHNGYTF. The CDR3 region has the DNA TGTGCCAGCAGCTTAGAGACAGGGCACAATGGCTACACCTTC.